Only a few counts were recorded for the clone carrying this T cell receptor beta chain. Its antigen is unidentified. The sample originates from a study of T-cell reconstitution after alpha-beta-depleted transplantation in children. V was clipped by 0 bases and J by 5 bases; unmatched bases: 5. The V gene's germline CDR1 is SGHRS and CDR2 YFSETQ. The CDR3 has 16 residues. Study-wide points: Several hundred expanded graft clones reportedly were the source of alpha-beta T cells about two months after transplant. After one year, T-cell counts and TCRbeta diversity mostly came from new T cells. Some patients' high day-60 TCRbeta diversity was traced to surviving recipient T cells and thymic progenitors.

Preparation of the TCRbeta library was carried out with unique molecular identifiers. TCRdb used MiXCR to reprocess the PCR reads, holding one entry per CDR3 protein. Of roughly 670,000 distinct CDR3 sequences in the sample, about an eighth were seen once. The chain uses TRBV5-1 and TRBJ2-1; 10 positions agree with TRBD2. This clonotype originated in a girl aged 2-10 years with congenital amegakaryocytic thrombocytopenia, due to receive a stem cell transplant. The specimen was PBMCs, collected before TCRalphabeta/CD19-depleted stem cell transplant. In DNA, the CDR3 is TGCGCCAGCAGCTTGGGGTATGGGACTAGCGACAATGAGCAGTTCTTC. The encoded protein is CASSLGYGTSDNEQFF.